Each of the 5 T cell receptor beta chains below was sequenced from the same sample in a study of T cells in Graves' hyperthyroidism and ophthalmopathy. TCR beta CDR3 sequences were amplified from RNA transcripts. Researchers ran a first-round RT-PCR on the TCR CDR3 using the HTBI primer set. TCRdb reanalysed the multiplex PCR reads using MiXCR and keeps one entry per CDR3 protein. This sample carries 530,000 or so distinct CDR3 sequences, roughly 25% of them seen once, and the ten largest clones take 11%. Sequencing was performed on blood. Receptor source: a woman between 25 and 40 years old with Graves' ophthalmopathy.

Ten or more counts support this clonotype. The genes are TRBV12-3 or TRBV12-4 and TRBJ2-7; D remains ambiguous. V gave up 1 base and J gave up 3 bases, with 13 bases separating them. The CDR3 runs to 15 residues. DNA of the CDR3: TGTGCCAGCAGTTTAGGGGTTGGTGGCAGCTACGAGCAGTACTTC. It specifies CASSLGVGGSYEQYF.

This clonotype came up many times. J is TRBJ1-3 and V is TRBV19, with a weak D call TRBD1 (6 bases). Germline loops: CDR1 LNHDA, CDR2 SQIVND (reference sequence). The CDR3 length is 15 residues. The germline V and J ends were trimmed by 5 bases and 4 bases, with 15 bases remaining between them. CDR3 bases: TGTGCCAGTAGTCACCCAGGGGATACAGGAAACACCATATATTTT. This translates into CASSHPGDTGNTIYF.

The gene calls are TRBV28 and TRBJ2-7; 11 bases map to TRBD2. This CDR3 has 17 residues. The germline gives CDR1 MDHEN, CDR2 SYDVKM. After removal of 7 bases from V and 4 bases from J, the junction contained 15 bases not matched to a gene. The CDR3 DNA reads as TGTGCCAGCACCCCGTGGGGTAGCGGGAGGGCCTGGTACGAGCAGTACTTC. Translating it yields CASTPWGSGRAWYEQYF.

The chain combines TRBV30 with TRBJ2-5, with D possibly being TRBD1 or TRBD2 (5 bases each). Germline CDR1 GTSNPN, CDR2 SVGIG (reference sequence). CDR3 length: 13 amino acids. Trimming removed 2 bases at V and 1 base at J, with 8 bases between. This CDR3 reads CAWSPGPQETQYF. The CDR3 DNA is TGTGCCTGGAGTCCGGGGCCCCAAGAGACCCAGTACTTC.

This clonotype was seen a single time. V usage is TRBV12-3 or TRBV12-4 and J usage is TRBJ1-1; D is uncertain. The V end lost 6 bases, the J end lost 5 bases, and 13 bases lay between the germline ends. The CDR3 extends over 13 amino acids. CDR3 coding DNA: TGTGCCAGCAGACCCGGGAAAAGGACTGAAGCTTTCTTT. It specifies CASRPGKRTEAFF.